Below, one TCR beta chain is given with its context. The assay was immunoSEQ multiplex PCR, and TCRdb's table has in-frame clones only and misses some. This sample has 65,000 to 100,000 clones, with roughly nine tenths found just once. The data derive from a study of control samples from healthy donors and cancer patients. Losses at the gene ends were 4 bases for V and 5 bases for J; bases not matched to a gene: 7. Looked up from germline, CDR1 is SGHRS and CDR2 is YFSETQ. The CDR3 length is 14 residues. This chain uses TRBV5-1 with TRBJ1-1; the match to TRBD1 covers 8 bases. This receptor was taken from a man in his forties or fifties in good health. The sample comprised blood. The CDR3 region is CASSLPRTGTEAFF. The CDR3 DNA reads TGCGCCAGCAGCCTTCCAAGGACAGGGACTGAAGCTTTCTTT. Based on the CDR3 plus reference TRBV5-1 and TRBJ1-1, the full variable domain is KAGVTQTPRYLIKTRGQQVTLSCSPISGHRSVSWYQQTPGQGLQFLFEYFSETQRNKGNFPGRFSGRQFSNSRSEMNVSTLELGDSALYLCASSLPRTGTEAFFGQGTRLTVV.